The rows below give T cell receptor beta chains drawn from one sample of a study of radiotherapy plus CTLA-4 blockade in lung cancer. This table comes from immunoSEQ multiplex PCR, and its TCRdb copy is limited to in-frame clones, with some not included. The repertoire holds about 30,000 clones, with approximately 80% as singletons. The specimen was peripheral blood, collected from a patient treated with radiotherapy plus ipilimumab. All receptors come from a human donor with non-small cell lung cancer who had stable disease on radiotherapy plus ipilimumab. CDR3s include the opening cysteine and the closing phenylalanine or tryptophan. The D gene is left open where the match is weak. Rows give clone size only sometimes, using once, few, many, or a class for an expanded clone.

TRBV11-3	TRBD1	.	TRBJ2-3	CASSLYSRGLRSTDTQYF	TGTGCCAGCAGCTTATATTCCAGGGGGCTGAGAAGCACAGATACGCAGTATTTT
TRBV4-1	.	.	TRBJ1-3	CASSQEWGPNSGNTIYF	TGCGCCAGCAGCCAAGAATGGGGCCCAAACTCTGGAAACACCATATATTTT
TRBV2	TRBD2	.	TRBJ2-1	CASSVAGGPNEQFF	TGTGCCAGCAGTGTAGCGGGGGGGCCTAATGAGCAGTTCTTC
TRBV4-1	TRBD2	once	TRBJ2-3	CASSPHVAGGPKDTQYF	TGCGCCAGCAGCCCTCACGTAGCGGGGGGGCCGAAAGATACGCAGTATTTT
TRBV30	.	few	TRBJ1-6	CAWSPPDSLNSPLHF	TGTGCCTGGAGTCCCCCGGACAGTCTTAATTCACCCCTCCACTTT
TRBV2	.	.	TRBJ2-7	CASSERRYEQYF	TGTGCCAGCAGTGAGAGGCGCTACGAGCAGTACTTC
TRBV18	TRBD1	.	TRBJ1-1	CASSPAGGFTEAFF	TGTGCCAGCTCACCAGCAGGGGGCTTCACTGAAGCTTTCTTT
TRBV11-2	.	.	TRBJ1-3	CASSFMVAGNTIYF	TGTGCCAGCAGCTTTATGGTAGCTGGAAACACCATATATTTT
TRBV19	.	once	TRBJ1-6	CASRSTPGAYNSPLHF	TGTGCCAGTAGATCTACTCCGGGAGCCTATAATTCACCCCTCCACTTT
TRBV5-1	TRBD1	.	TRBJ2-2	CASSLMTGVTGELFF	TGCGCCAGCAGCTTGATGACAGGGGTCACCGGGGAGCTGTTTTTT
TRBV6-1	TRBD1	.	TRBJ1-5	CASVTSGGPQPQHF	TGTGCCAGCGTAACTTCAGGGGGCCCTCAGCCCCAGCATTTT
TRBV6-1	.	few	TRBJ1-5	CASIGGLNQPQHF	TGTGCCAGCATCGGAGGACTAAATCAGCCCCAGCATTTT
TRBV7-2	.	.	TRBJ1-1	CASSRTATGQEAFF	TGTGCCAGCAGCCGAACCGCTACAGGACAGGAAGCTTTCTTT
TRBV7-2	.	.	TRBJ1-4	CASSLGAGNEKLFF	TGTGCCAGCAGCCTGGGGGCAGGGAATGAAAAACTGTTTTTT
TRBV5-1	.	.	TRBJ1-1	CASKDGVGTEAFF	TGCGCCAGCAAAGATGGGGTGGGCACTGAAGCTTTCTTT
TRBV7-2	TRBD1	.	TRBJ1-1	CASSLQGALQNTEAFF	TGTGCCAGCAGCTTACAGGGGGCCCTACAGAACACTGAAGCTTTCTTT
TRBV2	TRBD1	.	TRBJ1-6	CASIAGTANSPLHF	TGTGCCAGCATCGCCGGGACAGCCAATTCACCCCTCCACTTT
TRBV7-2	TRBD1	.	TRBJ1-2	CASSRQDRPYGYTF	TGTGCCAGCAGCCGACAGGACAGGCCCTATGGCTACACCTTC
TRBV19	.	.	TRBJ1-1	CASSIAARAVTRMNTEAFF	TGTGCCAGTAGTATCGCCGCCCGGGCCGTCACCAGAATGAACACTGAAGCTTTCTTT
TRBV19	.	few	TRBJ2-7	CASKERRSSYEQYF	TGTGCCAGTAAGGAGCGGCGGAGCTCCTACGAGCAGTACTTC
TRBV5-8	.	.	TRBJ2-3	CASSLGTSGTDTQYF	TGTGCCAGCAGCCTTGGGACGTCCGGCACAGATACGCAGTATTTT
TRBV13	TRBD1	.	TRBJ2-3	CASSARTGSTDTQYF	TGTGCCAGCAGCGCTAGGACAGGGAGCACAGATACGCAGTATTTT